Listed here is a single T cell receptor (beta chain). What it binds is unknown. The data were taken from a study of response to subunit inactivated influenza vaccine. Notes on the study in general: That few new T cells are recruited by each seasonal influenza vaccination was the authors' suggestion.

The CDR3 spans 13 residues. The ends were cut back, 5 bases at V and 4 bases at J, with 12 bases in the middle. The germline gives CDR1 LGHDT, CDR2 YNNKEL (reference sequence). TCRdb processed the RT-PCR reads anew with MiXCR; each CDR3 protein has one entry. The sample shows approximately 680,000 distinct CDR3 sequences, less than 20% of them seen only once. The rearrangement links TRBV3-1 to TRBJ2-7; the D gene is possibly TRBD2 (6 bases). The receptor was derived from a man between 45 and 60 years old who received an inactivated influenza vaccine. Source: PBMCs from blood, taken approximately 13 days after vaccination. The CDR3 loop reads CASSAREKYEQYF. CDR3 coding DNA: TGTGCCAGCAGCGCCCGGGAGAAATACGAGCAGTACTTC.